The rows below give T cell receptor beta chains drawn from one sample of a study of shared clonotypes between healthy human individuals. The table came from immunoSEQ multiplex PCR; TCRdb's copy has only in-frame clones and leaves some out. The sample has some 2,500,000 clones, 92% seen once. Sequences were obtained from naive CD4+ T cells from PBMCs. These receptors came from a man younger than 35 in good health. Some clones in this sample may be carry-over from other donors' samples. Both conserved end residues are part of each CDR3. Each record gives: D gene, J gene, clone size, V gene, CDR3 protein, CDR3 DNA. D genes are given only for firm matches. A row's size may be missing; if present it is once, few, many or a size class.

-,TRBJ1-1,few,TRBV28,CASSLVAMNTEAFF,TGTGCCAGCAGTTTGGTAGCCATGAACACTGAAGCTTTCTTT
-,TRBJ2-1,once,TRBV5-5,CASSLAALYNEQFF,TGTGCCAGCAGCTTGGCGGCGCTCTACAATGAGCAGTTCTTC
-,TRBJ2-5,-,TRBV5-1,CASSPPFRRDSSLETQYF,TGCGCCAGCAGCCCGCCTTTCCGCCGGGACTCGTCATTAGAGACCCAGTACTTC
-,TRBJ2-1,-,TRBV9,CASSVEAKKGYNEQFF,TGTGCCAGCAGCGTAGAGGCGAAAAAGGGCTACAATGAGCAGTTCTTC
TRBD2,TRBJ2-7,-,TRBV7-3,CASSLMATSASYEQYF,TGTGCCAGCAGCTTAATGGCGACTAGCGCGTCCTACGAGCAGTACTTC
-,TRBJ2-1,-,TRBV15,CATSPRAAASVYNEQFF,TGTGCCACCAGCCCTCGGGCCGCAGCATCGGTCTACAATGAGCAGTTCTTC
-,TRBJ1-6,-,TRBV6-6,CASSYGGVTYNSPLHF,TGTGCCAGCAGTTACGGGGGGGTTACCTATAATTCACCCCTCCACTTT
TRBD2,TRBJ2-2,-,TRBV6-1,CASHWASGLTGELFF,TGTGCCAGCCACTGGGCTAGCGGCTTAACCGGGGAGCTGTTTTTT
-,TRBJ2-2,once,TRBV5-1,CASSTVPPNTGELFF,TGCGCCAGCAGCACCGTACCCCCGAACACCGGGGAGCTGTTTTTT
-,TRBJ1-3,-,TRBV9,CASSEDRSSGNTIYF,TGTGCCAGCAGCGAGGACCGAAGCTCTGGAAACACCATATATTTT
TRBD1,TRBJ1-4,-,TRBV27,CASSYLGQGNEKLFF,TGTGCCAGCAGTTACCTGGGACAGGGAAACGAAAAACTGTTTTTT
TRBD1,TRBJ2-7,-,TRBV9,CVSSPRGPTGGEQYF,TGTGTCAGCAGCCCCCGAGGGCCCACAGGGGGCGAGCAGTACTTC
TRBD1,TRBJ1-1,few,TRBV7-9,CASSYQGENTEAFF,TGTGCCAGCAGCTACCAGGGGGAGAACACTGAAGCTTTCTTT
-,TRBJ2-2,-,TRBV27,CATRRLGQGTGELFF,TGTGCAACCCGTCGTTTGGGGCAGGGCACCGGGGAGCTGTTTTTT
TRBD1,TRBJ1-4,-,TRBV5-6,CASSDYTGELSTNEKLFF,TGTGCCAGCAGCGACTATACAGGGGAGCTGTCGACTAATGAAAAACTGTTTTTT
-,TRBJ2-3,once,TRBV18,CASSPPYRADTQYF,TGTGCCAGCTCACCACCGTACAGGGCAGATACGCAGTATTTT
TRBD2,TRBJ2-1,-,TRBV6-6,CASRREIYNEQFF,TGTGCCAGCCGGCGGGAGATATACAATGAGCAGTTCTTC
-,TRBJ2-7,once,TRBV27,CASSLLGGPTYEQYF,TGTGCCAGCAGTTTATTGGGGGGTCCGACCTACGAGCAGTACTTC
-,TRBJ1-2,-,TRBV19,CASTLGQGNYGYTF,TGTGCCAGTACCCTCGGTCAGGGGAACTATGGCTACACCTTC
-,TRBJ2-3,-,TRBV5-6,CASSLYSRQASDTQYF,TGTGCCAGCAGCTTGTATTCTAGGCAGGCCTCAGATACGCAGTATTTT
TRBD1,TRBJ2-2,-,TRBV15,CATSSGQGPANTGELFF,TGTGCCACCAGTTCGGGACAGGGCCCCGCGAACACCGGGGAGCTGTTTTTT
-,TRBJ1-4,-,TRBV4-3,CASSQAKGALPNEKLFF,TGCGCCAGCAGCCAAGCGAAGGGCGCCCTTCCCAATGAAAAACTGTTTTTT
TRBD2,TRBJ2-5,-,TRBV9,CASSTHSTGLALQETQYF,TGTGCCAGCAGCACCCACTCCACGGGACTAGCGCTTCAAGAGACCCAGTACTTC
TRBD1,TRBJ1-1,-,TRBV10-3,CAIRRQGGPEAFF,TGTGCCATCAGGAGACAGGGTGGCCCCGAAGCTTTCTTT
-,TRBJ1-4,few,TRBV20-1,CSAGVEKLFF,TGCAGTGCTGGGGTCGAAAAACTGTTTTTT
TRBD1,TRBJ2-7,-,TRBV2,CASSERWTGPYEQYF,TGTGCCAGCAGTGAAAGGTGGACAGGCCCCTACGAGCAGTACTTC
-,TRBJ2-7,-,TRBV5-4,CASSFGQSYEQYF,TGTGCCAGCAGCTTCGGACAGTCCTACGAGCAGTACTTC
-,TRBJ1-4,-,TRBV6-5,CASSYWQHNEKLFF,TGTGCCAGCAGTTATTGGCAGCATAATGAAAAACTGTTTTTT
-,TRBJ2-1,-,TRBV7-3,CASSLGVPYNEQFF,TGTGCCAGCAGCTTAGGAGTCCCATACAATGAGCAGTTCTTC
TRBD1,TRBJ1-2,once,TRBV5-6,CASSSAPGQMINYGYTF,TGTGCCAGCAGCTCGGCGCCGGGACAGATGATTAACTATGGCTACACCTTC
-,TRBJ2-1,-,TRBV7-7,CASSKDSYNEQFF,TGTGCCAGCAGCAAGGACTCATACAATGAGCAGTTCTTC
-,TRBJ2-1,-,TRBV6-5,CASTLDGYNEQFF,TGTGCCAGCACCCTGGACGGCTACAATGAGCAGTTCTTC
-,TRBJ1-2,-,TRBV15,CATSTHRAGYGYTF,TGTGCCACCAGCACACACAGGGCAGGATATGGCTACACCTTC
TRBD2,TRBJ2-1,-,TRBV12-5,CASGLGSGSDEQFF,TGTGCTAGTGGTTTGGGGAGCGGGAGCGATGAGCAGTTCTTC
TRBD1,TRBJ1-1,-,TRBV5-1,CASSLPGQGISEAFF,TGCGCCAGCAGCTTGCCGGGACAGGGGATATCGGAAGCTTTCTTT
-,TRBJ1-2,once,TRBV18,CASSPMNPGRPSYGYTF,TGTGCCAGCTCACCAATGAACCCCGGCCGGCCCAGCTATGGCTACACCTTC
-,TRBJ2-6,-,TRBV28,CASSPSLVVSGANVLTF,TGTGCCAGCAGCCCGAGTCTGGTGGTCTCAGGGGCCAACGTCCTGACTTTC
-,TRBJ1-5,-,TRBV27,CASSLLGQGHQPQHF,TGTGCCAGCAGCCTCCTGGGGCAGGGTCATCAGCCCCAGCATTTT
TRBD2,TRBJ2-7,-,TRBV9,CASKEREGPYEQYF,TGTGCCAGCAAGGAGCGGGAGGGCCCCTACGAGCAGTACTTC
TRBD1,TRBJ2-3,few,TRBV7-9,CASSLGQGDKYF,TGTGCCAGCAGCTTGGGACAGGGGGATAAGTATTTT
-,TRBJ2-2,-,TRBV5-4,CASSLGGNTGELFF,TGTGCCAGCAGCTTGGGTGGGAACACCGGGGAGCTGTTTTTT
-,TRBJ2-2,-,TRBV27,CASTRQGLNTGELFF,TGTGCCAGCACCAGACAGGGACTGAACACCGGGGAGCTGTTTTTT
-,TRBJ1-5,-,TRBV28,CASSLRGASNQPQHF,TGTGCCAGCAGTTTAAGGGGGGCCAGCAATCAGCCCCAGCATTTT
-,TRBJ1-2,-,TRBV2,CASSEMRGIYGYTF,TGTGCCAGCAGTGAAATGAGGGGGATCTATGGCTACACCTTC
-,TRBJ2-7,-,TRBV6-6,CASSYFGGNSYEQYF,TGTGCCAGCAGTTACTTCGGGGGAAATAGCTACGAGCAGTACTTC
-,TRBJ2-3,-,TRBV5-1,CASSRGLSTDTQYF,TGCGCCAGCAGCCGAGGGTTAAGCACAGATACGCAGTATTTT
-,TRBJ2-1,-,TRBV29-1,CSVEEEGGFNEQFF,TGCAGCGTTGAAGAAGAGGGAGGTTTCAATGAGCAGTTCTTC
TRBD1,TRBJ2-4,-,TRBV5-1,CASSADREVLQYF,TGCGCCAGCAGCGCGGACAGGGAGGTCCTTCAGTACTTC
-,TRBJ2-5,-,TRBV29-1,CSVQGGPRVETQYF,TGCAGCGTTCAGGGCGGACCCCGAGTAGAGACCCAGTACTTC
TRBD1,TRBJ1-5,-,TRBV10-3,CAIRQGTENQPQHF,TGTGCCATCAGGCAAGGGACAGAAAATCAGCCCCAGCATTTT
TRBD1,TRBJ2-1,-,TRBV7-9,CASSLAWDSSYNEQFF,TGTGCCAGCAGCTTAGCGTGGGACAGCTCCTACAATGAGCAGTTCTTC
-,TRBJ1-1,-,TRBV7-2,CASSLGYQREAFF,TGTGCCAGCAGCTTAGGCTATCAGCGAGAAGCTTTCTTT
-,TRBJ2-3,once,TRBV28,CASSAKRQERTDTQYF,TGTGCCAGCAGTGCCAAGAGGCAGGAACGCACAGATACGCAGTATTTT
-,TRBJ2-7,-,TRBV7-2,CASSLATHEQYF,TGTGCCAGCAGCTTAGCGACCCACGAGCAGTACTTC
-,TRBJ1-1,few,TRBV5-1,CASSLDENTEAFF,TGCGCCAGCAGCTTGGACGAGAACACTGAAGCTTTCTTT